This is a list of T cell receptor beta chains from one sample in a study of blood T cells in healthy people across ages. TCRdb independently ran MiXCR on the 5' RACE reads; one entry per CDR3 protein. The table shows approximately 730,000 distinct CDR3 sequences, with about 55% occurring only once. Sequencing was performed on blood. These TCRs come from an elderly man in good health. Both conserved end residues are part of each CDR3. Fields, in order: clone size, D gene, V gene, J gene, CDR3 DNA, CDR3 protein. D genes are given only for firm matches. Size values are once, few and many counts, or a class for expanded clones, and some rows have none.

.	TRBD1	TRBV5-1	TRBJ1-4	TGCGCCAGCAGCGAGGGGACAGGGGGAGAAAAACTGTTTTTT	CASSEGTGGEKLFF
.	.	TRBV2	TRBJ1-4	TGTGCCAGCAGTCCCGACAGGCATGAAAAACTGTTTTTT	CASSPDRHEKLFF
.	.	TRBV6-2/TRBV6-3	TRBJ2-5	TGTGCCAGCACCGGGGTTGCGGGACACGAGACCCAGTACTTC	CASTGVAGHETQYF
.	.	TRBV29-1	TRBJ2-1	TGCAGCGTTGCCGGGGTCTCAGGTCAGTTCTTC	CSVAGVSGQFF
.	.	TRBV9	TRBJ2-7	TGTGCCAGCAGCATCCGTCTGACAGGAAGCGAGCAGTACTTC	CASSIRLTGSEQYF
.	.	TRBV6-2/TRBV6-3	TRBJ2-7	TGTGCCAGCAGTTACTCGTGGCTAGGGGGAAGCGAGCAGTACTTC	CASSYSWLGGSEQYF
.	TRBD1	TRBV20-1	TRBJ2-5	TGCAGTGCTAACGGACAGGGGGCAGACCAAGAGACCCAGTACTTC	CSANGQGADQETQYF
few	.	TRBV4-2	TRBJ2-1	TGTGCCAGCAGCCAAGAGATCTCTGGGGGGACCGCCGGCCGTAATGAGCAGTTCTTC	CASSQEISGGTAGRNEQFF
.	.	TRBV7-9	TRBJ2-7	TGTGCCAGCAGCTTAGGTTCTAAGCACAATGAGCAGTACTTC	CASSLGSKHNEQYF
.	TRBD2	TRBV5-1	TRBJ2-7	TGCGCCAGCAGCCCAAGACTAGCGTCGGTATTTGGCTTTTACTACGAGCAGAACTTC	CASSPRLASVFGFYYEQNF
once	TRBD1	TRBV11-3	TRBJ2-7	TGTGCCAGCAGCGCACAGGGGGTGGGGGCCTACGAGCAGTACTTC	CASSAQGVGAYEQYF
.	TRBD2	TRBV11-3	TRBJ2-1	TGTGCCAGCAGCTCACGACTAGCGGGAGTTTTTGAGCAGTTCTTC	CASSSRLAGVFEQFF
.	.	TRBV6-1	TRBJ2-1	TGTGCCAGCAGCCTTCTGGGTCAGGACAATGAGCAGTTCTTC	CASSLLGQDNEQFF
.	.	TRBV18	TRBJ1-1	TGTGCCAGCTCACCACTGGCGGAAAGGGAGGCTTTCTTT	CASSPLAEREAFF
.	.	TRBV24-1	TRBJ2-2	TGTGCCACCAGCCTCAGGGGAACCGGGGAGCTGTTTTTT	CATSLRGTGELFF
.	.	TRBV15	TRBJ1-1	TGTGCCACCGCTAACCACCCGGTGCCTGAAGCTTTCTTT	CATANHPVPEAFF
.	TRBD1	TRBV20-1	TRBJ2-5	TGCAGTGCTACGGACAGGGTGGTTGGGGAGACCCAGTACTTC	CSATDRVVGETQYF
.	.	TRBV6-6	TRBJ1-5	TGTGCCAGCAGTTACATAAATCAGCCCCAGCATTTT	CASSYINQPQHF
.	TRBD2	TRBV20-1	TRBJ2-3	TGCAGTGCAAACCTAGCGGGAGGCTCAGATACGCAGTATTTT	CSANLAGGSDTQYF
few	TRBD1	TRBV10-3	TRBJ2-7	TGTGCCATCTTCGACCGGGACAGGGGCATTGGCGAGCAGTACTTC	CAIFDRDRGIGEQYF
few	.	TRBV5-1	TRBJ2-5	TGCGCCAGCAGCATCCGGGACCCGTGGGTAGGGCAGTACTTC	CASSIRDPWVGQYF
.	.	TRBV29-1	TRBJ2-7	TGCAGCGTTGAGGGCAGGCGAGGCGACGAGCAGTACTTC	CSVEGRRGDEQYF
.	.	TRBV12-5	TRBJ2-1	TGTGCTAGTGGTTGGGATCCAGCGGGTAATGAGCAGTTCTTC	CASGWDPAGNEQFF
few	TRBD2	TRBV7-9	TRBJ2-7	TGTGCCAGCAGCTCCGACGGACTAGCGAAATCCTACGAGCAGTACTTC	CASSSDGLAKSYEQYF
.	.	TRBV6-2/TRBV6-3	TRBJ1-1	TGTGCCAGCATCGAAGGACGGGGCACTGAAGCTTTCTTT	CASIEGRGTEAFF
.	.	TRBV7-2	TRBJ2-7	TGTGCCAGCAGCTCAAGACGGGAGAATGTCGAGCAGTACTTC	CASSSRRENVEQYF
.	.	TRBV7-8	TRBJ1-2	TGTGCCAGCAGCTGGGGGGCCACTAACTATGGCTACACCTTC	CASSWGATNYGYTF
.	TRBD1	TRBV15	TRBJ1-1	TGTGCCACCAGCAGACGACAGGGACTGAACACTGAAGCTTTCTTT	CATSRRQGLNTEAFF
.	.	TRBV2	TRBJ2-7	TGTGCTTGGGATACCTCCTACGAGCAGTACTTC	CAWDTSYEQYF
once	.	TRBV5-5	TRBJ2-2	TGTGCCAGCAGCCCCCGGACTGTTACCGGGGAGCTGTTTTTT	CASSPRTVTGELFF
few	.	TRBV29-1	TRBJ2-7	TGCAGCGTTGAAGTCTGGAGCCAGAGTGGCTCCTACGAGCAGTACTTC	CSVEVWSQSGSYEQYF
.	.	TRBV2	TRBJ1-1	TGTGCCAGCACCACGAATTCGAACACTGAAGCTTTCTTT	CASTTNSNTEAFF
.	.	TRBV18	TRBJ2-7	TGTGCCAGCTCAGGGGGGACAGACCGTTACGAGCAGTACTTC	CASSGGTDRYEQYF
many	.	TRBV29-1	TRBJ2-3	TGCAGCGTTGGGTGGAGTAATACGCAGTATTTT	CSVGWSNTQYF
.	.	TRBV28	TRBJ2-3	TGTGCCAGCAGCCGGAGTGTCTGGGGGAAAGGGTACACAGATACGCAGTATTTT	CASSRSVWGKGYTDTQYF